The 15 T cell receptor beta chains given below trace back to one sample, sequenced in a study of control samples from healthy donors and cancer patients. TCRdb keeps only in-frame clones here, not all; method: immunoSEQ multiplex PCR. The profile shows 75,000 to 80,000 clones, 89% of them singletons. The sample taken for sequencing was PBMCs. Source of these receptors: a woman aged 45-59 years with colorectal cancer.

CDR3 residues: CASSGGGFQPQHF. CDR3 sequence (DNA): TGTGCCAGTAGTGGCGGGGGCTTTCAGCCCCAGCATTTT. The chain employs TRBV19 and TRBJ1-5; D possibly corresponds to TRBD1 (6 bases). Trimming cost V 5 bases and J 6 bases, with 11 bases left between them. CDR1 and CDR2 (germline): LNHDA, SQIVND (reference sequence). CDR3 size: 13 residues.

CDR3 nucleotide sequence: TGTGCCACCAGTGACCGGGACAGCTTAGCCCAGCATTTT. This gives the protein CATSDRDSLAQHF. The J gene is TRBJ1-5, the V gene TRBV24-1, with 7 nucleotides matching TRBD1. Germline assignment: CDR1 KGHDR and CDR2 SFDVKD. The CDR3 extends over 13 amino acids. V was clipped by 4 bases and J by 11 bases; unmatched bases: 7.

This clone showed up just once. CDR3 sequence: CASSHGIHTGELFF. DNA for the CDR3: TGTGCCAGCAGCCACGGGATCCACACCGGGGAGCTGTTTTTT. The chain is built from TRBV3-1 (or the pseudogene TRBV3-2) and TRBJ2-2, with a possible D match to TRBD2 (5 bases). Germline CDR1 and CDR2: LGHDT and YNNKEL (reference sequence). V was clipped by 3 bases and J by 3 bases, with 8 bases between them. The CDR3 has 14 amino acids.

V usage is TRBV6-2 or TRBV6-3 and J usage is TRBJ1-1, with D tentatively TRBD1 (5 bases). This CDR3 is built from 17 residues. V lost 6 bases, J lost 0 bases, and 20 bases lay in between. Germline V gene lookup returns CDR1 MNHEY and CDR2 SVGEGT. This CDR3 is CASSPYGTGRMNTEAFF. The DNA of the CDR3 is TGTGCCAGCAGCCCATATGGCACGGGACGGATGAACACTGAAGCTTTCTTT.

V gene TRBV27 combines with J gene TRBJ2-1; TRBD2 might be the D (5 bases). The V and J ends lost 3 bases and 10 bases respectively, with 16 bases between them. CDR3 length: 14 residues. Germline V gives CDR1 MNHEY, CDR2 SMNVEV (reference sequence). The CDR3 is CASSFLDGVFEQFF. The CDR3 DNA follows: TGTGCCAGCAGTTTTTTGGACGGGGTCTTCGAGCAGTTCTTC.

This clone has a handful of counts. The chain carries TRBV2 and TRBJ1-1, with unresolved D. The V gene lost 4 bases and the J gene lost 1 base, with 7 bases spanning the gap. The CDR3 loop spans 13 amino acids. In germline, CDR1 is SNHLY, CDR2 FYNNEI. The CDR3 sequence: CASSVLENTEAFF. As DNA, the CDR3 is TGTGCCAGCAGTGTACTAGAGAACACTGAAGCTTTCTTT.

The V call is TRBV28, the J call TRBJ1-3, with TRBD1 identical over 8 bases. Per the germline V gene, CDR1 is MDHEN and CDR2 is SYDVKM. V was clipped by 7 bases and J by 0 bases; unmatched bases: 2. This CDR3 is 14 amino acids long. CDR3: CASTGQDSGNTIYF. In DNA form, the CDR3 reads TGTGCCAGCACGGGACAGGACTCTGGAAACACCATATATTTT.

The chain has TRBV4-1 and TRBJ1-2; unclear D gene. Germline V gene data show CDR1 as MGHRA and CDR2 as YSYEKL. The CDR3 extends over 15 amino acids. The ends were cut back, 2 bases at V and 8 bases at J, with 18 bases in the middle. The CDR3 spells CASSQPLSGVAGYTF. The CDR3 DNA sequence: TGCGCCAGCAGCCAACCCTTATCCGGGGTCGCGGGCTACACCTTC.

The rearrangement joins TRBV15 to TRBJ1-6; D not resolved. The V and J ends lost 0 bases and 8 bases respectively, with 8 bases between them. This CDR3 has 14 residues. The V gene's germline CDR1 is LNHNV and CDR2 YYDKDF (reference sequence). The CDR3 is CATSRDPEDSPLHF. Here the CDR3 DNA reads TGTGCCACCAGCAGAGATCCTGAGGATTCACCCCTCCACTTT.

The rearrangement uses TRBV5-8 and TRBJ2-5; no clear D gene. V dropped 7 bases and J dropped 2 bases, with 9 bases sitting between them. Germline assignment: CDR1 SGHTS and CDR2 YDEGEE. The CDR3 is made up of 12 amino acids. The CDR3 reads CASPGWQETQYF. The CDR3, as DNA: TGTGCCAGCCCCGGCTGGCAAGAGACCCAGTACTTC. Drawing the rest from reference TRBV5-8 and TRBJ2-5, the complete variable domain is EAGVTQSPTHLIKTRGQQATLRCSPISGHTSVYWYQQALGLGLQFLLWYDEGEERNRGNFPPRFSGRQFPNYSSELNVNALELEDSALYLCASPGWQETQYFGPGTRLLVL.

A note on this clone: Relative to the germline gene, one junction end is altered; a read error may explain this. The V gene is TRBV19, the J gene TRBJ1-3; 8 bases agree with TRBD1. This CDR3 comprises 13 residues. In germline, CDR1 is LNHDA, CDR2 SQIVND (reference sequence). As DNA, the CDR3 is TGTGCCAGTAGTCAAAAGACAGGGGCCTTGGTACGTTTT. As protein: CASSQKTGALVRF.

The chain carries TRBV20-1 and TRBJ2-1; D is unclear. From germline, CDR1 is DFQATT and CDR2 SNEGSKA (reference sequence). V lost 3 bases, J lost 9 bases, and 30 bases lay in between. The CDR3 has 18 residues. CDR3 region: CSASTPYLGSSLTIEQFF. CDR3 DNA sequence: TGCAGTGCTAGTACTCCCTACCTCGGGTCATCTCTCACAATTGAGCAGTTCTTC.

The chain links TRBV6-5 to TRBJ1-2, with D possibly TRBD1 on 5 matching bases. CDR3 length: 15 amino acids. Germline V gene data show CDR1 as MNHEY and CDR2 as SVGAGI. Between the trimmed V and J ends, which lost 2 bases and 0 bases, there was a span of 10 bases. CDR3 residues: CASSYDDSSNYGYTF. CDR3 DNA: TGTGCCAGCAGTTACGATGACAGTTCTAACTATGGCTACACCTTC.

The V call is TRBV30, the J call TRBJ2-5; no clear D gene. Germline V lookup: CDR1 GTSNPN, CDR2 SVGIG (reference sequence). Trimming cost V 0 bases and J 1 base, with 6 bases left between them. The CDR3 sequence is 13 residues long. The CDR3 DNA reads TGTGCCTGGAGTGTACGACTCCAAGAGACCCAGTACTTC. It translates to CAWSVRLQETQYF.

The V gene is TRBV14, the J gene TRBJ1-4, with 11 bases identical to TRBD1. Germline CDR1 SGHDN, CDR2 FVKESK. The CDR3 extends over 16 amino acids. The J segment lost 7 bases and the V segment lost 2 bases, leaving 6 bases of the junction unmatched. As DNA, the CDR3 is TGTGCCAGCAGCCAATCTGGACAGGGGGCGCGTGAAAAACTGTTTTTT. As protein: CASSQSGQGAREKLFF.